This TCR beta chain was sequenced during a study of T-cell reconstitution after alpha-beta-depleted transplantation in children. Preparation of the TCRbeta library was carried out with unique molecular identifiers. TCRdb re-called the PCR reads through MiXCR, storing one row per CDR3 protein. Among over 550,000 distinct CDR3 sequences listed, under 12% were seen once. The sample holds a few counts of this clonotype. Sequencing was performed on PBMCs from the stem cell graft donor, taken from the stem cell graft. The TCR comes from a human donor who donated a stem cell graft to a child with acute myeloid leukemia.

CDR3 in amino acids: CSASYGQIYEQYF. The DNA of the CDR3 is TGCAGTGCTAGTTATGGACAGATCTACGAGCAGTACTTC. V gene TRBV20-1 combines with J gene TRBJ2-7, with a weak D call TRBD1 (6 bases). The CDR3 runs 13 residues. V was pared by 3 bases and J by 3 bases, with 12 bases between. Germline V gene lookup returns CDR1 DFQATT and CDR2 SNEGSKA (reference sequence).